This T cell receptor beta chain was identified in a study of cytomegalovirus exposure and HLA in healthy donors. Background on the study: Genetic ancestry analysis placed around 76% of the approximately 390 donors that were genotyped in the Caucasian-associated cluster.

Notes on the study in general: As a later analysis revealed, most CMV-associated TCR beta chains appeared HLA-restricted.

This CDR3 contains 14 residues. Germline CDR1 and CDR2: SNHLY and FYNNEI. Trimming pared 7 bases from V and 5 bases from J, leaving 15 bases between. A word on this clone: Its antigen is unknown.

The PCR was carried out with 60 Vbeta primers and 13 Jbeta primers. Original methodology: An analysis that came later counted roughly 80 million unique TCR beta chains, around 12 million shared. The protocol was immunoSEQ multiplex PCR, while the TCRdb copy is restricted to in-frame clones and leaves out a portion. The V and J calls and the clone size are those of that table, but D and trimming were determined from the DNA. The table has 120,000 to 150,000 clones, about 80% seen once. The sequenced sample was PBMCs. The source of this sequence is a woman in her 40s in good health and CMV-seronegative. The genes are TRBV2 and TRBJ2-1; a weak D match, TRBD1 (6 bases). CDR3 sequence (DNA): TGTGCCAGCACCCGGGACACAAGTCACAATGAGCAGTTCTTC. Amino acid sequence: CASTRDTSHNEQFF.